These 29 T cell receptor beta chains were sequenced from one sample in a study of OX40 agonist ivuxolimab in advanced cancers. Method: immunoSEQ multiplex PCR; TCRdb's copy keeps in-frame clones and lacks some. The repertoire holds 50,000 to 70,000 clones, with 86% as singletons. The sequenced sample was CD4+ or CD8+ T cells sorted from blood, obtained in a trial of the OX40 agonist ivuxolimab. The receptors here all came from an adult with an advanced solid tumor such as melanoma, head and neck, liver or kidney cancer.

This rearrangement joins TRBV7-8 to TRBJ1-2, with TRBD1 matching 7 bases. This CDR3 comprises 16 residues. Trimming removed 3 bases from V and 2 bases from J; junction bases left unmatched: 9. CDR1 and CDR2 (germline): SGHVS, FQNEAQ. CDR3 DNA sequence: TGTGCCAGCAGCTTGTTAGACAGGGCTAACAACTATGGCTACACCTTC. Protein sequence: CASSLLDRANNYGYTF.

This chain links TRBV7-9 with TRBJ1-1; 7 nucleotides align to TRBD1. The CDR3 has 12 amino acids. CDR1 SEHNR and CDR2 FQNEAQ come from the germline V gene (reference sequence). V shed 5 bases and J 11 bases; nucleotides not matched to a gene: 8. CDR3 protein: CASSRRQGEAFF. The CDR3 DNA reads as TGTGCCAGCAGCCGTCGACAGGGCGAGGCTTTCTTT.

V and J are TRBV7-8 and TRBJ1-4, with D perhaps TRBD1 (6 bases). The CDR3 runs to 15 residues. Trimming shortened V by 3 bases and J by 4 bases, and 12 bases separated the two germline ends. Germline V gives CDR1 SGHVS, CDR2 FQNEAQ. CDR3 DNA sequence: TGTGCCAGCAGCTTGGATACAGGGTTTAATGAAAAACTGTTTTTT. Protein product: CASSLDTGFNEKLFF.

The genes are TRBV7-9 and TRBJ2-7; D not certain. In germline, CDR1 is SEHNR, CDR2 FQNEAQ (reference sequence). Trimming removed 5 bases at V and 6 bases at J, with 17 bases between. This CDR3 is 14 amino acids long. CDR3 sequence reads: CASSLPIPPGEQYF. The CDR3 DNA reads as TGTGCCAGCAGCCTACCGATACCACCCGGCGAGCAGTACTTC.

This clone was detected only a few times. The chain links TRBV7-9 to TRBJ1-2; D is undetermined. The CDR3 sequence is 13 residues long. V gave up 4 bases and J gave up 6 bases, with 12 bases separating them. The germline V gene encodes CDR1 SEHNR and CDR2 FQNEAQ (reference sequence). Here the CDR3 DNA reads TGTGCCAGCAGCTCTACAATTACCGATGGCTACACCTTC. This encodes CASSSTITDGYTF.

The gene calls are TRBV10-3 and TRBJ1-3, with D tentatively TRBD1 (5 bases). The V end lost 7 bases, the J end lost 8 bases, and 15 bases lay between the germline ends. CDR1 is ENHRY, CDR2 SYGVKD, per germline. This CDR3 has 13 amino acids. In nucleotides, the CDR3 is TGTGCCATCACCGGGCCCGGAGGGGACACCATATATTTT. As protein: CAITGPGGDTIYF.

The V and J genes are TRBV27 and TRBJ2-3; D is uncertain. CDR1 MNHEY and CDR2 SMNVEV come from the germline V gene (reference sequence). V was cut by 6 bases and J by 0 bases, with 16 bases left in between. The length of the CDR3 is 16 residues. The CDR3 loop reads CASRNRAEISTDTQYF. As DNA, the CDR3 is TGTGCCAGCAGGAACCGGGCCGAAATTAGCACAGATACGCAGTATTTT.

The chain recombines TRBV5-6 with TRBJ2-7; D is perhaps TRBD2 (5 bases). This CDR3 has 13 amino acids. The V gene's germline CDR1 is SGHDT and CDR2 YYEEEE. V lost 4 bases and J lost 2, with 10 bases in between. CDR3 amino acids: CASSDEGPYEQYF. Here the CDR3 DNA reads TGTGCCAGCAGCGACGAGGGTCCCTACGAGCAGTACTTC.

The V and J genes are TRBV7-9 and TRBJ2-2, with TRBD1 as a possible D gene (5 bases). This CDR3 spans 15 amino acids. V was pared by 3 bases and J by 4 bases, with 12 bases between. Germline lookup yields CDR1 SEHNR and CDR2 FQNEAQ (reference sequence). The CDR3 bases are TGTGCCAGCAGCTTTAGACAGATCTTCACCGGGGAGCTGTTTTTT. Its protein product is CASSFRQIFTGELFF.

This clone came up once. The chain links TRBV27 to TRBJ1-4; no definite D call. V lost 2 bases and J 6 bases, leaving 10 bases between the germline ends. This CDR3 spans 14 amino acids. In germline, CDR1 is MNHEY, CDR2 SMNVEV (reference sequence). This chain's CDR3 is CASSLVGGDEKLFF. Written as DNA, the CDR3 is TGTGCCAGCAGTTTAGTGGGCGGCGATGAAAAACTGTTTTTT.

The chain joins TRBV7-2 to TRBJ1-2, with 8 bases matching TRBD1. The CDR3 is made up of 16 amino acids. The ends lost 1 base at V and 1 base at J; junction bases unmatched: 5. Germline CDR1 is SGHTA and CDR2 is FQGNSA. This CDR3 is CASSLGAGGLNYGYTF. The DNA of the CDR3 is TGTGCCAGCAGCTTAGGGGCAGGGGGCCTTAACTATGGCTACACCTTC.

The chain has TRBV2 and TRBJ1-5, with TRBD1 as a possible D gene (5 bases). The germline V gene encodes CDR1 SNHLY and CDR2 FYNNEI. The CDR3 is made up of 13 amino acids. The germline V and J ends were trimmed by 4 bases and 5 bases, with 9 bases remaining between them. The CDR3: CASSVQGDQPQHF. Written as DNA, the CDR3 is TGTGCCAGCAGTGTTCAAGGGGATCAGCCCCAGCATTTT. The whole variable domain, filled in from reference TRBV2 and TRBJ1-5, reads EPEVTQTPSHQVTQMGQEVILRCVPISNHLYFYWYRQILGQKVEFLVSFYNNEISEKSEIFDDQFSVERPDGSNFTLKIRSTKLEDSAMYFCASSVQGDQPQHFGDGTRLSIL.

The rearrangement uses TRBV7-8 and TRBJ1-5, with a tentative D call TRBD1 (5 bases). The CDR3 sequence is 16 residues long. From germline, CDR1 is SGHVS and CDR2 FQNEAQ. Deletions cut 5 bases from V and 2 bases from J, with 16 bases between. CDR3 loop: CASSQRRGVGNQPQHF. CDR3 coding DNA: TGTGCCAGCAGCCAGAGGCGGGGGGTAGGCAATCAGCCCCAGCATTTT.

The gene calls are TRBV7-9 and TRBJ1-2; D not certain. This CDR3 has 15 residues. The germline V and J ends were trimmed by 1 base and 0 bases, with 9 bases remaining between them. Germline-derived CDR1 and CDR2 are SEHNR and FQNEAQ (reference sequence). CDR3 amino acids: CASSLGSEANYGYTF. In DNA form, the CDR3 reads TGTGCCAGCAGCTTAGGGTCAGAAGCTAACTATGGCTACACCTTC.

This clone has just one count. The chain carries TRBV6-5 and TRBJ1-5; 9 bases agree with TRBD1. This CDR3 is built from 13 residues. Trimming took 8 bases from V and 2 from J; bases not matched to a gene: 1. CDR1 is MNHEY, CDR2 SVGAGI, per germline. CDR3 in DNA: TGTGCCAGCCGGGACAGGGGCAATCAGCCCCAGCATTTT. Translated: CASRDRGNQPQHF.

The chain carries TRBV2 and TRBJ2-3; TRBD1 is a possible D gene (5 bases). From germline, CDR1 is SNHLY and CDR2 FYNNEI. The CDR3 length is 15 residues. The V end was cut by 3 bases, the J end by 4 bases, with 14 bases between. Here the CDR3 DNA reads TGTGCCAGCAGTGAGGGGCACGGGTTCCCAGATACGCAGTATTTT. This sequence encodes CASSEGHGFPDTQYF.

This CDR3 reads CASSDQNYNEQFF. CDR3 DNA sequence: TGTGCCAGCAGCGATCAGAACTACAATGAGCAGTTCTTC. The chain employs TRBV5-6 and TRBJ2-1; D is undetermined. CDR1 SGHDT and CDR2 YYEEEE come from the germline V gene. V was pared by 4 bases and J by 3 bases, with 8 bases between. This CDR3 contains 13 residues.

This chain links TRBV5-8 with TRBJ1-1; no clear D gene. Trimming shortened V by 0 bases and J by 1 base, and 4 bases separated the two germline ends. This CDR3 contains 13 residues. CDR1 is SGHTS, CDR2 YDEGEE, per germline. The CDR3 sequence is CASSLAGNTEAFF. The CDR3 nucleotides are TGTGCCAGCAGCTTGGCGGGGAACACTGAAGCTTTCTTT.

About this clone: At one of its ends the junction is not consistent with the germline gene, which may arise from a read error. The chain couples TRBV7-7 to TRBJ1-1, with D unresolved. Germline CDR1 and CDR2: SSHAT and FNYEAQ (reference sequence). The CDR3 totals 13 residues. The CDR3 reads CASSLGWGTEAFF. CDR3 sequence (DNA): TGTGCTAGCAGCTTAGGGTGGGGCACTGAAGCTTTCTTT.

The J gene is TRBJ1-3, the V gene TRBV2; no reliable D call. The CDR3 extends over 15 amino acids. Germline assignment: CDR1 SNHLY and CDR2 FYNNEI. V lost 1 base and J lost 0, with 7 bases in between. Written as DNA, the CDR3 is TGTGCCAGCAGTGAAGGGTGGAGCTCTGGAAACACCATATATTTT. It yields the protein CASSEGWSSGNTIYF.

V usage is TRBV25-1 and J usage is TRBJ1-4, with a tentative D call TRBD1 (6 bases). Per the germline V gene, CDR1 is MGHDK and CDR2 is SYGVNS. This CDR3 spans 15 amino acids. With 2 bases removed from V and 5 bases from J, the gap between germline ends came to 12 bases. CDR3 in amino acids: CASSEKGHFNEKLFF. In DNA form, the CDR3 reads TGTGCCAGCAGTGAAAAGGGACACTTCAATGAAAAACTGTTTTTT.

In its sample, this clone was seen many times. The chain employs TRBV6-5 and TRBJ2-1; 7 bases match TRBD1. J gave up 6 bases and V 4 bases, and 0 bases lay outside the gene matches. Germline lookup yields CDR1 MNHEY and CDR2 SVGAGI. The CDR3 totals 12 residues. The CDR3 is CASSSGGNEQFF. In DNA, the CDR3 is TGTGCCAGCAGTTCAGGGGGCAATGAGCAGTTCTTC.

In its sample, this clone was seen a few times. The rearrangement links TRBV19 to TRBJ1-1; D remains ambiguous. Germline assignment: CDR1 LNHDA and CDR2 SQIVND (reference sequence). The V end lost 5 bases, the J end lost 4 bases, and 17 bases lay between the germline ends. The CDR3 loop spans 15 amino acids. The CDR3 loop reads CASSLGPFGGTEAFF. The CDR3 region has the DNA TGTGCCAGTAGTTTGGGCCCATTCGGCGGCACTGAAGCTTTCTTT.

CDR3 protein: CASSWRGLNTEAFF. Written as DNA, the CDR3 is TGTGCCAGCAGCTGGAGGGGGTTGAACACTGAAGCTTTCTTT. The chain recombines TRBV5-4 with TRBJ1-1; perhaps TRBD1 as D (6 bases). Trimming stripped 3 bases from V and 0 bases from J, with 9 bases between. The germline V gene has CDR1 SGHNT and CDR2 YYREEE (reference sequence). The CDR3 is 14 residues long.

The chain carries TRBV27 and TRBJ1-1; D remains ambiguous. Per the germline V gene, CDR1 is MNHEY and CDR2 is SMNVEV (reference sequence). V was shortened by 3 bases and J by 1 base, with 9 bases between the two germline ends. This CDR3 contains 14 residues. The CDR3 sequence is CASSFTGSNTEAFF. The CDR3 bases are TGTGCCAGCAGTTTTACTGGTTCGAACACTGAAGCTTTCTTT.

The chain combines TRBV7-9 with TRBJ1-2, with D possibly matching TRBD1 (6 bases). The V end was cut by 4 bases, the J end by 5 bases, with 20 bases between. Germline V gene sequence: CDR1 SEHNR, CDR2 FQNEAQ (reference sequence). The CDR3 totals 16 residues. The CDR3 coding sequence is TGTGCCAGCAGCTCCCCCTGGGGACAAAAAGAATATGGCTACACCTTC. It codes for CASSSPWGQKEYGYTF.

This chain links TRBV5-1 with TRBJ1-1, with 7 bases aligning to TRBD1. Germline CDR1 SGHRS, CDR2 YFSETQ. The trim removed 4 bases at V and 0 bases at J, leaving 6 bases unmatched. The CDR3 is 15 amino acids. This CDR3 reads CASSPRGQMNTEAFF. The CDR3 nucleotides read TGCGCCAGCAGCCCGAGGGGACAGATGAACACTGAAGCTTTCTTT.

The rearrangement links TRBV2 to TRBJ1-5; D is perhaps TRBD1 (5 bases). V was trimmed by 3 bases and J by 6 bases, leaving 15 bases between them. Per germline, CDR1 SNHLY and CDR2 FYNNEI. The CDR3 is 15 residues long. The DNA for the CDR3 is TGTGCCAGCAGTGAGGGCCACCGGGGGAGTCAGCCCCAGCATTTT. Protein: CASSEGHRGSQPQHF.

This chain uses TRBV11-2 with TRBJ1-2; unclear D gene. CDR3 size: 12 residues. Germline-derived CDR1 and CDR2 are SGHAT and FQNNGV. Trimming took off 8 bases at V and 3 bases at J, with 10 bases between the two ends. CDR3 sequence reads: CASLGSDYGYTF. CDR3 nucleotides: TGTGCCAGCCTCGGTTCGGACTATGGCTACACCTTC.